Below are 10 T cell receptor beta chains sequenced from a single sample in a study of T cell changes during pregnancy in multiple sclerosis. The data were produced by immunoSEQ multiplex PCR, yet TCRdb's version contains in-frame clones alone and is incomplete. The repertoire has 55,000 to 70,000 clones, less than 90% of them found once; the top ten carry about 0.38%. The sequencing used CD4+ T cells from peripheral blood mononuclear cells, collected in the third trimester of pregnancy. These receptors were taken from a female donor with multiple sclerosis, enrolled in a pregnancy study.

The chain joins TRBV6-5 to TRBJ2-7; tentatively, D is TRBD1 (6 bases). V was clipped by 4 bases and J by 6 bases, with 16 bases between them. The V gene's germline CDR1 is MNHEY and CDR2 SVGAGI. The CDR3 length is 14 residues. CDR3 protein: CASSLAGEIGEQYF. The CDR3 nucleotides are TGTGCCAGCAGTTTGGCAGGGGAGATCGGCGAGCAGTACTTC.

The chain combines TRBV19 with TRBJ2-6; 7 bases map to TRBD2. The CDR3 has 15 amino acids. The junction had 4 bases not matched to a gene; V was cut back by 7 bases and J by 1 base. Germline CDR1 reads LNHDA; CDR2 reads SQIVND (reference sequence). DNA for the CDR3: TGTGCCAGTATCGACGGGGGGTCTGGGGCCAACGTCCTGACTTTC. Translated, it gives CASIDGGSGANVLTF.

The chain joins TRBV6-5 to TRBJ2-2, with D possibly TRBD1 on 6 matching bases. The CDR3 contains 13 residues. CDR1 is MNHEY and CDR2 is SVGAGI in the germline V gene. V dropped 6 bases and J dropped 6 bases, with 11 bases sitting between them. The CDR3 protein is CASRNRVAGELFF. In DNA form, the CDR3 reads TGTGCCAGCAGAAACAGGGTCGCCGGGGAGCTGTTTTTT.

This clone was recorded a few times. The CDR3, as DNA: TGTGCCAGCAGTGAAGGGCAGAATGGCTACACCTTC. This sequence encodes CASSEGQNGYTF. The chain carries TRBV6-1 and TRBJ1-2; the D is unclear. Germline CDR1 MNHNS, CDR2 SASEGT. Trimming took off 1 base at V and 6 bases at J, with 6 bases between the two ends. The CDR3 consists of 12 residues.

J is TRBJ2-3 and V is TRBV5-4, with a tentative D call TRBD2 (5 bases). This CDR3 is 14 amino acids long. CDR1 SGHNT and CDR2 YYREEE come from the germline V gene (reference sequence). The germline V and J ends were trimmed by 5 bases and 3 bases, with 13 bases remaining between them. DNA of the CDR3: TGTGCCAGCAGGAGGGCTGACACGACAGATACGCAGTATTTT. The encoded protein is CASRRADTTDTQYF.

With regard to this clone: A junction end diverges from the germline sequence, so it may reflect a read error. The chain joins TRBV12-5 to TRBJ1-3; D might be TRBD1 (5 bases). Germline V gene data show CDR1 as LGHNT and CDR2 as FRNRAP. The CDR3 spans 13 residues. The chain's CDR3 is CASGQGSRNTIYF. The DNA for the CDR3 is TGTGCTAGTGGGCAGGGCTCTAGAAACACCATATATTTT.

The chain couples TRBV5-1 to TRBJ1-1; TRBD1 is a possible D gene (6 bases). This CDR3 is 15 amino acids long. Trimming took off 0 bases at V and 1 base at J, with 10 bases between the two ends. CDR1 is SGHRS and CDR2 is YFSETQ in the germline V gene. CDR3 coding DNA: TGCGCCAGCAGCTTGGAGGGACACTGGAACACTGAAGCTTTCTTT. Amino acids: CASSLEGHWNTEAFF.

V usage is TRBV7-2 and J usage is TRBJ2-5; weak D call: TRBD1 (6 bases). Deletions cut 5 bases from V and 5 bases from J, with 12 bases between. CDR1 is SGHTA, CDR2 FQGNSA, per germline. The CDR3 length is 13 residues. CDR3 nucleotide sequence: TGTGCCAGCAGCGAACAGGGTAGGGAGACCCAGTACTTC. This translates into CASSEQGRETQYF.

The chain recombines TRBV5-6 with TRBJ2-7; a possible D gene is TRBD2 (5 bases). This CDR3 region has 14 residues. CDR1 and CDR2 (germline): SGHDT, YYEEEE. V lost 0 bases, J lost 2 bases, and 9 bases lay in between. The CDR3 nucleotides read TGTGCCAGCAGCTTGGTTAGCGAGACCTACGAGCAGTACTTC. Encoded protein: CASSLVSETYEQYF.

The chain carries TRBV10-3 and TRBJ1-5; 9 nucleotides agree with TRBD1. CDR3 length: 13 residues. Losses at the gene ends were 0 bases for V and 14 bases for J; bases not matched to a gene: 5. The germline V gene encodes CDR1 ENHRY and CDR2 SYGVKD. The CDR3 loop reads CAISESMGTGKHF. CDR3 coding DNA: TGTGCCATCAGTGAGTCGATGGGGACAGGGAAGCATTTT.